Below are 9 T cell receptor beta chains sequenced from a single sample in a study of blood T cell repertoires in COVID-19. The method was immunoSEQ multiplex PCR; TCRdb's version includes in-frame clones alone and lacks a portion of them. The table lists 200,000 or so clones, roughly nine tenths of them singletons. Source material: peripheral blood. These TCRs come from a man between 65 and 85 years old with active or convalescent COVID-19.

The CDR3 nucleotides are TGTGCCAGCAGCCAAGAAATCGGCTCTGGGGCCAACGTCCTGACTTTC. Its translation: CASSQEIGSGANVLTF. The chain is built from TRBV3-1 (or the pseudogene TRBV3-2) and TRBJ2-6; D is uncertain. The ends were cut back, 0 bases at V and 0 bases at J, with 6 bases in the middle. Per the germline V gene, CDR1 is LGHDT and CDR2 is YNNKEL (reference sequence). The CDR3 covers 16 residues.

The chain combines TRBV7-8 with TRBJ2-7; TRBD1 matches at 8 bases. After removal of 2 bases from V and 1 base from J, the junction contained 1 base not matched to a gene. The CDR3 has 14 residues. From germline, CDR1 is SGHVS and CDR2 FQNEAQ. This CDR3 is CASSLRDRSYEQYF. CDR3 bases: TGTGCCAGCAGCTTAAGGGACAGGTCCTACGAGCAGTACTTC.

The chain has TRBV5-1 and TRBJ2-3; 8 bases are shared with TRBD1. V dropped 4 bases and J dropped 5; count of bases not matched to a gene: 3. This CDR3 has 13 residues. The germline gives CDR1 SGHRS, CDR2 YFSETQ. CDR3 in DNA: TGCGCCAGCAGCGGACAGGGTCTAGATACGCAGTATTTT. It codes for CASSGQGLDTQYF.

The CDR3 sequence is CASSQRGGLIQPQHF. The CDR3 DNA follows: TGCGCCAGCAGCCAACGGGGGGGACTTATTCAGCCCCAGCATTTT. The chain recombines TRBV4-1 with TRBJ1-5; D is possibly TRBD1 (5 bases). The germline V gene encodes CDR1 MGHRA and CDR2 YSYEKL. The CDR3 consists of 15 residues. V lost 2 bases and J lost 6, with 14 bases in between.

CDR3 DNA sequence: TGTGCCAGCAGTGATGATGGACAGGCCCAGCCCCAGCATTTT. This encodes CASSDDGQAQPQHF. This chain uses TRBV6-1 with TRBJ1-5; 7 bases are a match to TRBD1. The CDR3 is made up of 14 amino acids. CDR1 is MNHNS and CDR2 is SASEGT in the germline V gene. V was clipped by 3 bases and J by 7 bases; unmatched bases: 6.

The rearrangement joins TRBV4-3 to TRBJ1-6, with unresolved D. Germline loops: CDR1 LGHNA, CDR2 YSLEER. V was shortened by 4 bases and J by 8 bases, with 12 bases between the two germline ends. The CDR3 length is 14 residues. The chain's CDR3 is CASSREGMHSPLHF. As DNA, the CDR3 is TGCGCCAGCAGCCGGGAGGGAATGCATTCACCCCTCCACTTT.

This chain uses TRBV28 with TRBJ1-2, with 7 bases aligning to TRBD1. The trim removed 3 bases at V and 7 bases at J, leaving 11 bases unmatched. Per the germline V gene, CDR1 is MDHEN and CDR2 is SYDVKM. The CDR3 has 15 amino acids. In DNA form, the CDR3 reads TGTGCCAGCAGTTTTCAGTATCCAGGGGGAGGTGGCTACACCTTC. This translates into CASSFQYPGGGGYTF.

This clone was seen once. The chain links TRBV6-5 to TRBJ1-1, with TRBD1 matching 7 bases. CDR1 is MNHEY, CDR2 SVGAGI, per germline. Germline trimming cut 0 bases from V and 4 bases from J; bases unmatched to any gene: 5. The CDR3 has 15 amino acids. CDR3 nucleotides: TGTGCCAGCAGTTACTCTAGGACAGGCTCCACTGAAGCTTTCTTT. Protein sequence: CASSYSRTGSTEAFF.

This sequence joins TRBV2 and TRBJ2-7; 8 nucleotides align to TRBD1. Germline trimming cut 6 bases from V and 3 bases from J; bases unmatched to any gene: 13. Germline CDR1 and CDR2: SNHLY and FYNNEI. CDR3 length: 16 amino acids. In nucleotides, the CDR3 is TGTGCCAGCAGACCCCCCGGGACAGGACGATACTACGAGCAGTACTTC. It encodes CASRPPGTGRYYEQYF.